Listed below are T cell receptor beta chains from one sample, sequenced in a study of CD8 T cells in Susac syndrome. TCRdb processed the immunoSEQ multiplex PCR reads anew with MiXCR; each CDR3 protein has one entry. Of under 150,000 distinct CDR3 sequences in the sample, more than 90% were seen once. Material: CD4+ T cells from PBMCs. Receptor source: a human donor with Susac syndrome. CDR3s include the opening cysteine and the closing phenylalanine or tryptophan. The D gene is left open where the match is weak. Rows give clone size only sometimes, using once, few, many, or a class for an expanded clone.

clone size	D gene	V gene	J gene	CDR3 DNA	CDR3 protein
.	TRBD1	TRBV24-1	TRBJ2-2	TGTGCCTCCGCAGGACCTCACAGGGGCCTGAACACCGGGGAGCTGTTTTTT	CASAGPHRGLNTGELFF
.	TRBD1	TRBV20-1	TRBJ1-2	TGCAGTGCTAGCGGCCAGGGGGTACACTATGGCTACACCTTC	CSASGQGVHYGYTF
.	.	TRBV18	TRBJ2-7	TGTGCCAGCTCACCAACAGGGAAAGGGGACGAGCAGTACTTC	CASSPTGKGDEQYF
.	.	TRBV14	TRBJ1-2	TGTGCCAGCAGCCAAGTGTCTAGTAGGGCCGCCTATGGCTACACCTTC	CASSQVSSRAAYGYTF
.	TRBD2	TRBV2	TRBJ2-1	TGTGCCAGCAGTGTAGAGGGACTAGCGGGGAACAATGAGCAGTTCTTC	CASSVEGLAGNNEQFF
.	TRBD1	TRBV5-1	TRBJ1-4	TGCGCCAGCAGCCGTCAGGGGGCAACTAATGAAAAACTGTTTTTT	CASSRQGATNEKLFF
.	.	TRBV20-1	TRBJ2-1	TGCAGTGCTAGCCCCCTGGCGGGCGAAAACTACAATGAGCAGTTCTTC	CSASPLAGENYNEQFF
.	TRBD1	TRBV15	TRBJ1-5	TGTGCCACCAGCAGGGGACAGGGGGTGAATCAGCCCCAGCATTTT	CATSRGQGVNQPQHF
once	.	TRBV29-1	TRBJ2-7	TGCAGCGGCACGACAGGAGGCGGGTACGAGCAGTACTTC	CSGTTGGGYEQYF
.	.	TRBV25-1	TRBJ2-7	TGTGCCAGCAGTGATACGGGGGAGTTCAGCTACGAGCAGTACTTC	CASSDTGEFSYEQYF
.	TRBD1	TRBV29-1	TRBJ2-5	TGCAGCGCGTCTCCGGGACAGACACAAGAGACCCAGTACTTC	CSASPGQTQETQYF
.	.	TRBV2	TRBJ2-6	TGTGCCAGCAGCCGGGACCTACTAGGGTCTGGGGCCAACGTCCTGACTTTC	CASSRDLLGSGANVLTF
.	TRBD2	TRBV4-2	TRBJ2-7	TGTGCCAGCAGCCAAGATCTAAGCGGGGGGCTCGACTACGAGCAGTACTTC	CASSQDLSGGLDYEQYF
.	.	TRBV29-1	TRBJ2-3	TGCAGCGTTTCCTCCGGGACCCAGGGCACGCAGTATTTT	CSVSSGTQGTQYF
.	TRBD2	TRBV20-1	TRBJ2-3	TGCAGTGCGGGGCGGGAGGACGGCACAGATACGCAGTATTTT	CSAGREDGTDTQYF
.	.	TRBV2	TRBJ1-6	TGTGCCAGCAGGACCGGGACGGATTCACCCCTCCACTTT	CASRTGTDSPLHF
.	TRBD1	TRBV5-1	TRBJ1-2	TGCGCCAGCAGGCTAGAAGCCGGGACAGGGGCCTATGGCTACACCTTC	CASRLEAGTGAYGYTF
.	.	TRBV12-3/TRBV12-4	TRBJ1-6	TGTGCCAGCACCCTCTCGACAGGCCATAATTCACCCCTCCACTTT	CASTLSTGHNSPLHF
.	.	TRBV20-1	TRBJ2-1	TGCAGTGCTATTACTCGTCAGCGGGCACGGGGTGAGCAGTTCTTC	CSAITRQRARGEQFF
.	TRBD2	TRBV5-4	TRBJ2-5	TGTGCCAGCAGCGGCGGGACTACTCAAGAGACCCAGTACTTC	CASSGGTTQETQYF
.	.	TRBV28	TRBJ1-4	TGTGCCAGCAGCCCCGGAGGAGCCCTAAGATCTGTACTGTTTTTT	CASSPGGALRSVLFF
.	TRBD2	TRBV29-1	TRBJ2-1	TGCAGCGTCCCTAGCGGGAGGCTCCCCTACAATGAGCAGTTCTTC	CSVPSGRLPYNEQFF
.	.	TRBV2	TRBJ2-2	TGTGCCAGCAGTGTAGAGGTTTTCACCGGGGAGCTGTTTTTT	CASSVEVFTGELFF
.	.	TRBV12-3/TRBV12-4	TRBJ2-5	TGTGCCAGCAGTTTCTCGACCCGGGGGTGGGGGGTGGAGACCCAGTACTTC	CASSFSTRGWGVETQYF
.	.	TRBV3-1	TRBJ2-5	TGTGCCAGCAGCCGGGGGACTCAACAAGAGACCCAGTACTTC	CASSRGTQQETQYF
.	.	TRBV21-1	TRBJ1-2	TGTGCCAGCAGCAGGCTAACCGGGACAGGGAACTATGGCTACACCTTC	CASSRLTGTGNYGYTF
.	.	TRBV3-1	TRBJ2-3	TGTGCCAGCAGCCACAGAAACACAGATACGCAGTATTTT	CASSHRNTDTQYF
.	.	TRBV20-1	TRBJ1-4	TGCAGTGCTAGAGCGGAGGGGCGCAGTGAAAAACTGTTTTTT	CSARAEGRSEKLFF
once	TRBD2	TRBV5-1	TRBJ2-5	TGCGCCAGCATCTCGGGTAGCGGGGGACGTGAGACCCAGTACTTC	CASISGSGGRETQYF
once	TRBD2	TRBV9	TRBJ2-5	TGTGCCAGCAGCGTAGGGGGACTAGCGGAGACCCAGTACTTC	CASSVGGLAETQYF
few	.	TRBV7-9	TRBJ1-2	TGTGCCAGCGGGCCGGGGTCCAGCTACACCTTC	CASGPGSSYTF